These 7 T cell receptor beta chains were sequenced from one sample in a study of long-term antiretroviral therapy in people with HIV. Run at survey level, the immunoSEQ assay was version v3.0. Sequencing was performed with immunoSEQ multiplex PCR; in TCRdb, only in-frame clones are kept and a portion is missing. The sample shows approximately 23,000 clones, about four fifths of them seen only once. Specimen: unsorted PBMCs, collected about 6.1 years after starting antiretroviral therapy. The receptor set was obtained from a man under 40 with HIV.

This clone has just a few counts. The chain recombines TRBV4-3 with TRBJ1-1; no clear D. V lost 0 bases, J lost 5 bases, and 13 bases lay in between. CDR1 LGHNA and CDR2 YSLEER come from the germline V gene. The CDR3 has 15 residues. CDR3 in DNA: TGCGCCAGCAGCCAAGATCGGAGGAGTCGGACTGAAGCTTTCTTT. It specifies CASSQDRRSRTEAFF.

The V and J genes are TRBV6-5 and TRBJ1-1, with 7 nucleotides matching TRBD1. V trimming: 6 bases; J trimming: 4 bases; junction bases outside the gene matches: 5. CDR3 length: 13 residues. Germline loops: CDR1 MNHEY, CDR2 SVGAGI. This chain's CDR3 is CASRAGGTTEAFF. CDR3 sequence (DNA): TGTGCCAGCAGGGCAGGGGGAACCACTGAAGCTTTCTTT.

This clone was recorded a few times. V usage is TRBV19 and J usage is TRBJ1-4, with D hard to call. Germline CDR1 reads LNHDA; CDR2 reads SQIVND (reference sequence). This CDR3 contains 14 residues. The ends were cut back, 7 bases at V and 0 bases at J, with 9 bases in the middle. The CDR3 reads CASKQRPTNEKLFF. The CDR3 DNA reads as TGTGCCAGTAAACAGCGACCAACTAATGAAAAACTGTTTTTT. Variable domain in full (rest from reference TRBV19 and TRBJ1-4): DGGITQSPKYLFRKEGQNVTLSCEQNLNHDAMYWYRQDPGQGLRLIYYSQIVNDFQKGDIAEGYSVSREKKESFPLTVTSAQKNPTAFYLCASKQRPTNEKLFFGSGTQLSVL.

The chain recombines TRBV5-4 with TRBJ2-5; weak D call: TRBD1 (6 bases). The germline V gene has CDR1 SGHNT and CDR2 YYREEE (reference sequence). CDR3 length: 16 residues. Trimming cost V 0 bases and J 2 bases, with 14 bases left between them. The CDR3 is CASSLVGHAGQETQYF. The DNA of the CDR3 is TGTGCCAGCAGCTTGGTGGGACACGCAGGTCAAGAGACCCAGTACTTC.

The chain has TRBV28 and TRBJ2-2, with D maybe TRBD1 (6 bases). The CDR3 covers 14 residues. Trimming removed 5 bases from V and 6 bases from J, with 13 bases in between. Germline CDR1 is MDHEN and CDR2 is SYDVKM. In DNA form, the CDR3 reads TGTGCCAGCAGTCCTCAGGGGAAGGCCGGGGAGCTGTTTTTT. This sequence encodes CASSPQGKAGELFF.

The rearrangement joins TRBV19 to TRBJ2-7, with D possibly TRBD1 on 6 matching bases. The CDR3 sequence is 15 residues long. Trimming stripped 2 bases from V and 3 bases from J, with 14 bases between. Germline loops: CDR1 LNHDA, CDR2 SQIVND (reference sequence). This CDR3 reads CASSIIPGADYEQYF. The CDR3 DNA is TGTGCCAGTAGTATAATCCCAGGGGCCGACTACGAGCAGTACTTC.

The rearrangement links TRBV4-2 to TRBJ2-5; 8 bases map to TRBD2. The CDR3 contains 18 residues. With V trimmed by 0 bases and J by 1 base, 10 bases remained unmatched. In germline, CDR1 is LGHNA, CDR2 YNFKEQ. The CDR3: CASSQDPGLAPLQETQYF. The CDR3 DNA reads as TGTGCCAGCAGCCAAGACCCCGGACTAGCTCCGCTCCAAGAGACCCAGTACTTC.